The 3 T cell receptor beta chains below all came from one sample that was sequenced in a study of T cells after yellow fever vaccination. One entry per CDR3 protein, called by TCRdb with MiXCR from the 5' RACE reads. The sample lists 450,000 to 600,000 distinct CDR3 sequences, roughly 14% occurring once. The sample here was PBMCs, taken on the day of the yellow fever booster vaccination. These receptors all come from a man under 40 who received the YFV17D yellow fever vaccine.

The chain combines TRBV5-6 with TRBJ1-3, with D possibly being TRBD1 (6 bases). The V end was cut by 2 bases, the J end by 0 bases, with 9 bases between. The V gene's germline CDR1 is SGHDT and CDR2 YYEEEE. The CDR3 sequence is 15 residues long. CDR3 residues: CASSFWTASGNTIYF. The DNA of the CDR3 is TGTGCCAGCAGCTTTTGGACAGCCTCTGGAAACACCATATATTTT.

This clonotype was counted only a few times. V usage is TRBV6-2 or TRBV6-3 and J usage is TRBJ2-1; TRBD1 aligns across 9 bases. The CDR3 consists of 15 residues. V shed 4 bases, J shed 8 bases, and the junction held 9 bases outside the gene matches. Germline loops: CDR1 MNHEY, CDR2 SVGEGT. The chain's CDR3 is CASSLWDRVLDEQFF. The CDR3 nucleotides are TGTGCCAGCAGTTTGTGGGACAGGGTTCTTGATGAGCAGTTCTTC.

Only a few counts were recorded for this clonotype. The rearrangement links TRBV15 to TRBJ2-5; TRBD1 aligns across 11 bases. This CDR3 has 16 amino acids. V dropped 3 bases and J dropped 2; count of bases not matched to a gene: 5. The V gene's germline CDR1 is LNHNV and CDR2 YYDKDF (reference sequence). CDR3 protein: CATSSGTGGEQETQYF. The CDR3 DNA follows: TGTGCCACCAGCAGCGGGACAGGGGGGGAGCAAGAGACCCAGTACTTC.